This T cell receptor (beta chain) was sequenced during a study of T cell responses to AZD1222 COVID-19 vaccine. CDR1 is SGHTA, CDR2 FQGTGA, per germline. Trimming took 4 bases from V and 5 from J, leaving 11 bases between them. The CDR3 spans 13 residues. The study's findings and limits: Regions 160-218 and 743-854 dominated among vaccine-associated CD4 TCRs spanning spike.

The protocol was immunoSEQ multiplex PCR, while the TCRdb copy is restricted to in-frame clones and leaves out a portion. The sample yields about 86,000 clones, 70% to 90% seen once. As concerns this clone: Its matching antigen is unknown.

The origin of this receptor is an adult who received the AZD1222 COVID-19 vaccine. The chain combines TRBV7-3 with TRBJ2-5; tentative D call: TRBD2 (5 bases). The sequencing here drew on peripheral blood, taken 28 days after the second AZD1222 dose. The CDR3 DNA is TGTGCCAGCAGCTACGGAGGTGGGGAGACCCAGTACTTC. Protein sequence: CASSYGGGETQYF.